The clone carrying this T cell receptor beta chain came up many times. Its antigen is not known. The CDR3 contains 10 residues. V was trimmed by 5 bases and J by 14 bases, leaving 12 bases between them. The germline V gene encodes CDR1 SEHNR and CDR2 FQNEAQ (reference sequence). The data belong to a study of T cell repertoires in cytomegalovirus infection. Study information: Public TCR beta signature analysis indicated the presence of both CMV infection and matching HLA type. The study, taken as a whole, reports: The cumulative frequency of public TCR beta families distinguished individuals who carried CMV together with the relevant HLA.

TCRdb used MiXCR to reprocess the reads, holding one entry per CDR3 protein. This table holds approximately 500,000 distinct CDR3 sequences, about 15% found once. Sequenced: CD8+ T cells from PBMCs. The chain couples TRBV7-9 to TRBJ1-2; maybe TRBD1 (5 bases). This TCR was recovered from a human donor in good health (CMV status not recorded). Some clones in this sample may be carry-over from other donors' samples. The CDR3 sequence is CASSIADKTF. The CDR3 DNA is TGTGCCAGCAGCATCGCGGACAAGACCTTC.